A single sample gave rise to the 25 T cell receptor beta chains below, sequenced in a study of T-cell memory formation after mild COVID-19. TCRdb used MiXCR to reprocess the 5' RACE reads, holding one entry per CDR3 protein. The sample contains about 210,000 distinct CDR3 sequences, 10% of which appear only once. Sequencing was done on a sample of PBMCs or a T cell subset sorted from them (not recorded which). The receptors were sampled from a man younger than 30 who had mild COVID-19 (a few samples of this study predate the infection). Cell type and time point are not known.

The rearrangement joins TRBV7-8 to TRBJ2-1; D not certain. V gave up 5 bases and J gave up 1 base, with 12 bases separating them. CDR1 and CDR2 (germline): SGHVS, FQNEAQ. The CDR3 has 15 residues. CDR3 nucleotide sequence: TGTGCCAGCAGCGGCGACAACCCTTCCTACAATGAGCAGTTCTTC. Encoded protein: CASSGDNPSYNEQFF.

This clonotype showed up many times. The rearrangement joins TRBV29-1 to TRBJ2-5; a possible D gene is TRBD2 (6 bases). Trimming left V 6 bases short and J 1 base short, with 9 bases between. The CDR3 length is 12 residues. From germline, CDR1 is SQVTM and CDR2 ANQGSEA. CDR3 DNA: TGCAGCGTGGCTAGCGCCCAAGAGACCCAGTACTTC. This gives the protein CSVASAQETQYF.

This clonotype was observed a handful of times. This chain joins TRBV29-1 and TRBJ1-5; tentatively, D is TRBD1 (5 bases). CDR1 is SQVTM, CDR2 ANQGSEA, per germline. V was shortened by 4 bases and J by 5 bases, with 12 bases between the two germline ends. The CDR3 has 13 residues. The CDR3 spells CSVGRGADQPQHF. The CDR3 coding sequence is TGCAGCGTTGGGCGGGGCGCGGATCAGCCCCAGCATTTT.

This clonotype was counted between two and nine times. This sequence joins TRBV29-1 and TRBJ1-2; D is ambiguous. Looked up from germline, CDR1 is SQVTM and CDR2 is ANQGSEA. With 7 bases removed from V and 4 bases from J, the gap between germline ends came to 10 bases. The length of the CDR3 is 11 residues. Written as DNA, the CDR3 is TGCAGCGGTGGAGAGGGCTATGGCTACACCTTC. This encodes CSGGEGYGYTF.

This clonotype showed up just a few times. This rearrangement joins TRBV2 to TRBJ2-3; D not certain. Trimming stripped 2 bases from V and 6 bases from J, with 6 bases between. The CDR3 has 12 residues. The germline V gene has CDR1 SNHLY and CDR2 FYNNEI. The DNA for the CDR3 is TGTGCCAGCAGTGAATCGAGGGATACGCAGTATTTT. It specifies CASSESRDTQYF.

This clonotype turned up a few times. This sequence joins TRBV5-1 and TRBJ1-1; D is unclear. Germline V gene lookup returns CDR1 SGHRS and CDR2 YFSETQ. The germline V and J ends were trimmed by 4 bases and 0 bases, with 10 bases remaining between them. CDR3 length: 14 amino acids. The CDR3 coding sequence is TGCGCCAGCAGCATGGACGGAATGAACACTGAAGCTTTCTTT. Amino acid sequence: CASSMDGMNTEAFF.

CDR3 residues: CASSPTGGKRNEQFF. DNA for the CDR3: TGTGCCAGCAGTCCGACCGGGGGTAAGAGAAATGAGCAGTTCTTC. V and J are TRBV5-6 and TRBJ2-1, with a tentative D call TRBD2 (6 bases). V was pared by 5 bases and J by 7 bases, with 19 bases between. CDR3 length: 15 residues. Germline V gene lookup returns CDR1 SGHDT and CDR2 YYEEEE.

The genes are TRBV7-9 and TRBJ2-5; TRBD2 matches at 11 bases. Germline V CDR1 and CDR2: SEHNR, FQNEAQ (reference sequence). The CDR3 extends over 16 amino acids. V dropped 5 bases and J dropped 2; count of bases not matched to a gene: 7. The CDR3 spells CASSRGLAVGQETQYF. The CDR3 bases are TGTGCCAGCAGCAGGGGACTAGCGGTCGGTCAAGAGACCCAGTACTTC.

V and J are TRBV9 and TRBJ1-6; the match to TRBD1 covers 7 bases. The germline gives CDR1 SGDLS, CDR2 YYNGEE. Trimming at V came to 0 bases and at J to 11 bases, leaving 5 bases not matched to a gene. The CDR3 is 14 residues long. CDR3 sequence: CASSVEGQATPLHF. In DNA, the CDR3 is TGTGCCAGCAGCGTAGAAGGACAGGCGACACCCCTCCACTTT.

This clonotype was seen a handful of times. This sequence joins TRBV7-2 and TRBJ1-2; 7 nucleotides line up with TRBD1. The CDR3 extends over 15 amino acids. Trimming at V came to 5 bases and at J to 5 bases, leaving 11 bases not matched to a gene. Germline loops: CDR1 SGHTA, CDR2 FQGNSA. CDR3 loop: CASSSSTGTVYGYTF. The CDR3 nucleotides read TGTGCCAGCAGCAGTAGTACCGGGACAGTTTATGGCTACACCTTC.

V is TRBV15 and J is TRBJ2-3; the D is unclear. This CDR3 is 13 amino acids long. Germline-derived CDR1 and CDR2 are LNHNV and YYDKDF (reference sequence). Trimming left V 2 bases short and J 1 base short, with 4 bases between. The CDR3 DNA reads as TGTGCCACCAGCAGACAGGGCACAGATACGCAGTATTTT. Amino acids: CATSRQGTDTQYF. The full variable domain, its missing parts supplied by reference TRBV15 and TRBJ2-3, is DAMVIQNPRYQVTQFGKPVTLSCSQTLNHNVMYWYQQKSSQAPKLLFHYYDKDFNNEADTPDNFQSRRPNTSFCFLDIRSPGLGDTAMYLCATSRQGTDTQYFGPGTRLTVL.

This clonotype was detected a few times. The V and J genes are TRBV7-9 and TRBJ2-7; tentatively, D is TRBD2 (6 bases). The germline gives CDR1 SEHNR, CDR2 FQNEAQ (reference sequence). The CDR3 has 14 amino acids. Trimming cost V 10 bases and J 3 bases, with 19 bases left between them. The CDR3 spells CATTRGGYNYEQYF. The CDR3 nucleotides are TGTGCCACCACGCGGGGAGGTTACAACTACGAGCAGTACTTC. The variable domain in full, with the rest retrieved from reference TRBV7-9 and TRBJ2-7, is DTGVSQNPRHKITKRGQNVTFRCDPISEHNRLYWYRQTLGQGPEFLTYFQNEAQLEKSRLLSDRFSAERPKGSFSTLEIQRTEQGDSAMYLCATTRGGYNYEQYFGPGTRLTVT.

This clonotype has a count of ten or more. The chain uses TRBV20-1 and TRBJ2-5; 10 nucleotides line up with TRBD2. Germline trimming cut 5 bases from V and 6 bases from J; bases unmatched to any gene: 6. CDR3 length: 13 residues. Germline V gives CDR1 DFQATT, CDR2 SNEGSKA (reference sequence). The CDR3 here is CSAPLTSGQTQYF. In DNA form, the CDR3 reads TGCAGTGCTCCATTGACTAGCGGGCAGACCCAGTACTTC.

This clonotype was seen at least ten times. The V call is TRBV5-6, the J call TRBJ2-1, with 13 bases aligning to TRBD2. Germline values: CDR1 SGHDT, CDR2 YYEEEE. CDR3 length equals 15 residues. Trimming at V came to 4 bases and at J to 9 bases, leaving 7 bases not matched to a gene. In nucleotides, the CDR3 is TGTGCCAGCAGCCGCTGGACTAGCGGGGGTGCTGAGCAGTTCTTC. This gives the protein CASSRWTSGGAEQFF.

The genes are TRBV7-2 and TRBJ2-1; 9 nucleotides line up with TRBD2. Germline loops: CDR1 SGHTA, CDR2 FQGNSA. The CDR3 consists of 13 residues. V shed 5 bases and J 6 bases; nucleotides not matched to a gene: 2. The DNA of the CDR3 is TGTGCCAGCAGCCCTAGCGGGGTCAATGAGCAGTTCTTC. This translates into CASSPSGVNEQFF.

The rearrangement joins TRBV7-2 to TRBJ2-3; weak D call: TRBD2 (5 bases). The germline V gene encodes CDR1 SGHTA and CDR2 FQGNSA. The V end was cut by 1 base, the J end by 7 bases, with 24 bases between. The CDR3 runs 18 residues. This chain's CDR3 is CASSLGEFRWALAHTQYF. Here the CDR3 DNA reads TGTGCCAGCAGCTTAGGGGAGTTCCGTTGGGCTCTTGCGCATACGCAGTATTTT.

This clonotype has only a few counts. This chain uses TRBV9 with TRBJ2-7; 10 nucleotides agree with TRBD2. CDR3 length: 15 amino acids. Germline CDR1 and CDR2: SGDLS and YYNGEE. V trimming: 4 bases; J trimming: 5 bases; junction bases outside the gene matches: 9. The CDR3 nucleotides are TGTGCCAGCAGCATTACCGGGACTAGCGTTAACGAGCAGTACTTC. It specifies CASSITGTSVNEQYF.

The sample holds a few counts of this clonotype. As DNA, the CDR3 is TGTGCCAGCAGCGCCGGCAACTACGAGCAGTACTTC. Protein product: CASSAGNYEQYF. The chain is built from TRBV7-8 and TRBJ2-7; D is uncertain. CDR1 is SGHVS, CDR2 FQNEAQ, per germline. The CDR3 extends over 12 amino acids. V gave up 5 bases and J gave up 3 bases, with 8 bases separating them.

The gene calls are TRBV6-6 and TRBJ2-7; possibly TRBD2 for D (5 bases). The V gene lost 0 bases and the J gene lost 3 bases, with 9 bases spanning the gap. Germline CDR1 reads MNHNY; CDR2 reads SVGAGI (reference sequence). The CDR3 loop spans 14 amino acids. The CDR3 protein is CASSYSFGDYEQYF. CDR3 DNA: TGTGCCAGCAGTTACTCCTTCGGGGACTACGAGCAGTACTTC.

The chain is built from TRBV12-3 or TRBV12-4 and TRBJ2-7; D is unresolved. This CDR3 is 13 amino acids long. The ends were cut back, 2 bases at V and 3 bases at J, with 8 bases in the middle. CDR3 protein: CASSLQVNYEQYV. CDR3 nucleotide sequence: TGTGCCAGCAGTTTACAGGTAAACTACGAGCAGTACGTC.

This clonotype was counted a few times. The CDR3 sequence: CASSLAGGPTDTQYF. CDR3 in DNA: TGCGCCAGCAGCCTAGCGGGGGGCCCCACAGATACGCAGTATTTT. The rearrangement links TRBV5-1 to TRBJ2-3; TRBD2 matches 11 bases. The V and J ends lost 4 bases and 2 bases, in that order; junction bases with no gene match: 3. Germline values: CDR1 SGHRS, CDR2 YFSETQ. This CDR3 has 15 amino acids.

This clonotype was counted between two and nine times. The chain joins TRBV5-1 to TRBJ2-1; 7 positions agree with TRBD2. This CDR3 comprises 15 residues. Trimming cost V 2 bases and J 7 bases; bases outside gene matches: 9. CDR1 is SGHRS and CDR2 is YFSETQ in the germline V gene. The DNA for the CDR3 is TGCGCCAGCAGCTTTCGACCAGCGGGGCAGAATGAGCAGTTCTTC. This encodes CASSFRPAGQNEQFF.

V gene TRBV11-2 combines with J gene TRBJ2-7; TRBD1 might be the D (5 bases). The CDR3 has 13 residues. The germline gives CDR1 SGHAT, CDR2 FQNNGV. V was cut by 3 bases and J by 1 base, with 7 bases left in between. CDR3 coding DNA: TGTGCCAGCAGCTTTACAGGTTCCTACGAGCAGTACTTC. This sequence encodes CASSFTGSYEQYF.

A few counts support this clonotype. V usage is TRBV7-9 and J usage is TRBJ1-4; the D gene is possibly TRBD1 (6 bases). CDR3 length: 14 residues. Trimming stripped 5 bases from V and 8 bases from J, with 15 bases between. Germline V gene data show CDR1 as SEHNR and CDR2 as FQNEAQ (reference sequence). The CDR3 sequence is CASSRSGTIEKLFF. The CDR3 coding sequence is TGTGCCAGCAGCAGATCCGGGACAATCGAAAAACTGTTTTTT.

This clonotype was counted only a few times. The chain uses TRBV7-2 and TRBJ1-1, with TRBD1 as a possible D gene (6 bases). This CDR3 is 14 amino acids long. Trimming pared 1 base from V and 7 bases from J, leaving 13 bases between. Per germline, CDR1 SGHTA and CDR2 FQGNSA. CDR3 DNA: TGTGCCAGCAGCTTAGAAGCGGGGGGCGATGAAGCTTTCTTT. Translated, it gives CASSLEAGGDEAFF. Supplemented by reference TRBV7-2 and TRBJ1-1, the full variable domain reads GAGVSQSPSNKVTEKGKDVELRCDPISGHTALYWYRQSLGQGLEFLIYFQGNSAPDKSGLPSDRFSAERTGGSVSTLTIQRTQQEDSAVYLCASSLEAGGDEAFFGQGTRLTVV.